These 6 T cell receptor beta chains share one sample of origin, sequenced in a study of blood T cell repertoires in COVID-19. Sequencing used immunoSEQ multiplex PCR; TCRdb keeps in-frame clones, though not all of them. The sample contains under 250,000 clones, 83% of which appear only once. Sequencing was done on a sample of PBMCs or T cells enriched from blood (not recorded which). The receptor source for this set is a woman aged 45 to 65 who had been exposed to COVID-19.

This chain uses TRBV5-1 with TRBJ1-2, with D unresolved. Germline V gene sequence: CDR1 SGHRS, CDR2 YFSETQ. The CDR3 totals 14 residues. With 4 bases removed from V and 6 bases from J, the gap between germline ends came to 16 bases. The DNA of the CDR3 is TGCGCCAGCAGCCCGAGAGGGAGAGGTGATGGCTACACCTTC. Amino acids: CASSPRGRGDGYTF.

About this clone: Other DNA sequences within the sample encode an identical CDR3. The genes are TRBV7-2 and TRBJ2-2, with 8 positions matching TRBD2. CDR3 length: 15 residues. Germline V gene sequence: CDR1 SGHTA, CDR2 FQGNSA. With 4 bases clipped from V and 4 bases from J, the junction kept 5 bases outside the gene matches. As DNA, the CDR3 is TGTGCCAGCAGCTCCGGGGGGGCCGGCACCGGGGAGCTGTTTTTT. Its translation: CASSSGGAGTGELFF.

V gene TRBV6-5 combines with J gene TRBJ2-7; D might be TRBD1 (5 bases). Germline V CDR1 and CDR2: MNHEY, SVGAGI. The CDR3 is made up of 14 amino acids. The V end lost 8 bases, the J end lost 5 bases, and 19 bases lay between the germline ends. CDR3: CASCQGRVLDEQYF. The CDR3 region has the DNA TGTGCCAGCTGCCAGGGCAGGGTCTTGGACGAGCAGTACTTC.

The CDR3 bases are TGCAGCGTTATAACCGGGAGCACTGAAGCTTTCTTT. Its protein product is CSVITGSTEAFF. The rearrangement links TRBV29-1 to TRBJ1-1; D gene unclear. Looked up from germline, CDR1 is SQVTM and CDR2 is ANQGSEA. Between the trimmed V and J ends, which lost 5 bases and 4 bases, there was a span of 11 bases. The CDR3 is made up of 12 amino acids.

In DNA, the CDR3 is TGTGCCAGCAGCTTAGATTTACGGTTCCCCTATAATTCACCCCTCCACTTT. Translating gives CASSLDLRFPYNSPLHF. This chain connects TRBV11-2 to TRBJ1-6; D uncertain. Trimming took off 0 bases at V and 2 bases at J, with 11 bases between the two ends. The CDR3 runs 17 residues. Germline CDR1 is SGHAT and CDR2 is FQNNGV.

The table lists this clone with a count of one. The chain is built from TRBV6-5 and TRBJ1-6; D is possibly TRBD1 (5 bases). Germline V gives CDR1 MNHEY, CDR2 SVGAGI. The germline V and J ends were trimmed by 6 bases and 3 bases, with 12 bases remaining between them. The CDR3 extends over 15 amino acids. The CDR3 DNA sequence: TGTGCCAGCAGGGCGGCAAGGGGCTATAATTCACCCCTCCACTTT. This codes for CASRAARGYNSPLHF.